Listed here are 20 T cell receptor beta chains from one sample, sequenced in a study of T cell responses to AZD1222 COVID-19 vaccine. The repertoire was sequenced with immunoSEQ multiplex PCR; TCRdb's copy has only in-frame clones and lacks some. The table lists approximately 99,000 clones, approximately 89% of them singletons. The sample in question was peripheral blood, obtained on day 0 of MenACWY control vaccination. The source is an adult in good health.

The chain carries TRBV18 and TRBJ2-3, with TRBD1 identical over 8 bases. The length of the CDR3 is 14 residues. The germline V gene has CDR1 KGHSH and CDR2 LQKENI. Unmatched junction bases numbered 6, after V lost 4 bases and J lost 6 bases. DNA of the CDR3: TGTGCCAGCTCACGGACAGGGATTAAGGATACGCAGTATTTT. It translates to CASSRTGIKDTQYF.

The chain links TRBV19 to TRBJ1-3; no definite D call. The germline CDR1 and CDR2 sequences are LNHDA and SQIVND (reference sequence). Trimming cost V 7 bases and J 1 base, with 14 bases left between them. This CDR3 spans 15 amino acids. This chain's CDR3 is CASIGSAGSGNTIYF. The CDR3 coding sequence is TGTGCCAGTATAGGTTCGGCGGGGTCTGGAAACACCATATATTTT.

The rearrangement joins TRBV6-6 to TRBJ1-5, with 10 bases aligning to TRBD1. This CDR3 has 15 residues. With 4 bases clipped from V and 5 bases from J, the junction kept 5 bases outside the gene matches. CDR1 is MNHNY, CDR2 SVGAGI, per germline (reference sequence). The CDR3 spells CASSSPGTGDQPQHF. The CDR3 nucleotides are TGTGCCAGCAGTTCCCCCGGGACAGGGGATCAGCCCCAGCATTTT.

The J gene is TRBJ1-2, the V gene TRBV12-3 or TRBV12-4; D ambiguous. V shed 3 bases and J shed 3 bases, with 5 bases lying between them. The CDR3 is made up of 12 amino acids. CDR3 loop: CASSFGDYGYTF. The CDR3 nucleotides read TGTGCCAGCAGTTTTGGTGACTATGGCTACACCTTC.

The J gene is TRBJ2-1, the V gene TRBV9; 11 positions match TRBD2. CDR3 length equals 16 residues. Trimming cost V 4 bases and J 10 bases; bases outside gene matches: 13. The V gene's germline CDR1 is SGDLS and CDR2 YYNGEE. CDR3: CASSPTSGGLWGEQFF. The CDR3 DNA follows: TGTGCCAGCAGCCCCACTAGCGGGGGCTTATGGGGGGAGCAGTTCTTC. The full variable domain, rest sourced from reference TRBV9 and TRBJ2-1, is DSGVTQTPKHLITATGQRVTLRCSPRSGDLSVYWYQQSLDQGLQFLIQYYNGEERAKGNILERFSAQQFPDLHSELNLSSLELGDSALYFCASSPTSGGLWGEQFFGPGTRLTVL.

V and J are TRBV7-9 and TRBJ2-3; no definite D call. Germline assignment: CDR1 SEHNR and CDR2 FQNEAQ (reference sequence). Trimming cost V 1 base and J 0 bases, with 8 bases left between them. CDR3 length: 15 amino acids. CDR3 sequence (DNA): TGTGCCAGCAGCTTAGTGTCTTTTAGCACAGATACGCAGTATTTT. This sequence encodes CASSLVSFSTDTQYF.

V and J are TRBV4-3 and TRBJ2-3; D gene ambiguous. The CDR3 length is 12 residues. Per the germline V gene, CDR1 is LGHNA and CDR2 is YSLEER. The V and J ends lost 1 base and 4 bases respectively, with 3 bases between them. The DNA of the CDR3 is TGCGCCAGCAGCCAAGGTGCAGATACGCAGTATTTT. This gives the protein CASSQGADTQYF.

The chain links TRBV10-3 to TRBJ2-7, with TRBD2 as a possible D gene (5 bases). Trimming pared 4 bases from V and 5 bases from J, leaving 9 bases between. This CDR3 spans 12 amino acids. Per germline, CDR1 ENHRY and CDR2 SYGVKD. The CDR3 spells CAISVSGNEQYF. CDR3 coding DNA: TGTGCCATCAGTGTATCGGGGAACGAGCAGTACTTC.

The J gene is TRBJ1-2, the V gene TRBV9; D uncertain. CDR1 is SGDLS and CDR2 is YYNGEE in the germline V gene. The CDR3 totals 17 residues. V was clipped by 4 bases and J by 3 bases, with 22 bases between them. The CDR3 nucleotides are TGTGCCAGCAGCAGTTCCTCCCACCCTGGTAGGGACTATGGCTACACCTTC. Amino acid sequence: CASSSSSHPGRDYGYTF.

This sequence joins TRBV5-1 and TRBJ1-3, with 9 bases aligning to TRBD1. J was trimmed by 4 bases and V by 4 bases; bases with no gene match: 6. Germline CDR1 SGHRS, CDR2 YFSETQ. The CDR3 covers 15 residues. The CDR3 is CASSPTGGYGNTIYF. The CDR3 nucleotides read TGCGCCAGCAGCCCGACAGGGGGTTACGGAAACACCATATATTTT.

This chain links TRBV5-1 with TRBJ2-7; 10 positions agree with TRBD2. The CDR3 sequence is 14 residues long. Germline CDR1 and CDR2: SGHRS and YFSETQ. Germline trimming cut 2 bases from V and 7 bases from J; bases unmatched to any gene: 6. CDR3 DNA: TGCGCCAGCAGCTTACCGGGACTAGCGAGGGAGCAGTACTTC. This codes for CASSLPGLAREQYF.

The V and J genes are TRBV29-1 and TRBJ2-2, with D possibly being TRBD2 (5 bases). Deletions cut 5 bases from V and 1 base from J, with 11 bases between. CDR1 is SQVTM, CDR2 ANQGSEA, per germline. The CDR3 has 14 residues. The CDR3 spells CSVNRDRNTGELFF. The CDR3 region has the DNA TGCAGCGTTAACCGGGATCGGAACACCGGGGAGCTGTTTTTT.

The rearrangement uses TRBV19 and TRBJ1-2, with unresolved D. The ends were cut back, 7 bases at V and 6 bases at J, with 18 bases in the middle. In germline, CDR1 is LNHDA, CDR2 SQIVND (reference sequence). The CDR3 is made up of 14 amino acids. The CDR3 region is CASTPESYVNGYTF. The CDR3 DNA follows: TGTGCCAGTACCCCCGAGAGTTACGTTAATGGCTACACCTTC. Drawing the rest from reference TRBV19 and TRBJ1-2, the complete variable domain is DGGITQSPKYLFRKEGQNVTLSCEQNLNHDAMYWYRQDPGQGLRLIYYSQIVNDFQKGDIAEGYSVSREKKESFPLTVTSAQKNPTAFYLCASTPESYVNGYTFGSGTRLTVV.

The chain uses TRBV4-3 and TRBJ2-3; 9 bases line up with TRBD1. Per germline, CDR1 LGHNA and CDR2 YSLEER. Trimming at V came to 3 bases and at J to 3 bases, leaving 4 bases not matched to a gene. The CDR3 length is 15 residues. In DNA, the CDR3 is TGCGCCAGCAGCCAGCGACAGGGGGGTACAGATACGCAGTATTTT. The encoded protein is CASSQRQGGTDTQYF.

The chain links TRBV5-8 to TRBJ2-1, with 10 bases fitting TRBD2. V trimming: 9 bases; J trimming: 4 bases; junction bases outside the gene matches: 7. Germline loops: CDR1 SGHTS, CDR2 YDEGEE. The CDR3 spans 14 residues. CDR3 residues: CATPTSGLYNEQFF. The CDR3 DNA sequence: TGTGCCACCCCGACTAGCGGGTTATACAATGAGCAGTTCTTC.

The genes are TRBV7-8 and TRBJ1-3; the D is unclear. V was cut by 4 bases and J by 0 bases, with 16 bases left in between. Looked up from germline, CDR1 is SGHVS and CDR2 is FQNEAQ. This CDR3 has 17 amino acids. DNA for the CDR3: TGTGCCAGCAGCTCCTCGCCCGGGCAGTCCTCTGGAAACACCATATATTTT. Protein: CASSSSPGQSSGNTIYF.

CDR3: CASRPTSNTGELFF. The CDR3 nucleotides are TGTGCCAGCAGGCCCACAAGTAACACCGGGGAGCTGTTTTTT. The V gene is TRBV2, the J gene TRBJ2-2; D is uncertain. Germline CDR1 is SNHLY and CDR2 is FYNNEI. The CDR3 has 14 amino acids. Trimming pared 6 bases from V and 2 bases from J, leaving 10 bases between.

The rearrangement uses TRBV7-9 and TRBJ1-5; D gene uncertain. Germline lookup yields CDR1 SEHNR and CDR2 FQNEAQ (reference sequence). The V and J ends lost 4 bases and 5 bases respectively, with 15 bases between them. The CDR3 is 15 amino acids. CDR3 loop: CASSSTLERYQPQHF. In DNA, the CDR3 is TGTGCCAGCAGCTCGACCCTCGAGCGGTATCAGCCCCAGCATTTT.

The CDR3 reads CASSQGADGEQYF. DNA for the CDR3: TGTGCCAGCAGCCAGGGTGCCGACGGCGAGCAGTACTTC. The chain combines TRBV7-2 with TRBJ2-7; the D gene is possibly TRBD1 (5 bases). Trimming shortened V by 5 bases and J by 6 bases, and 14 bases separated the two germline ends. Germline CDR1 is SGHTA and CDR2 is FQGNSA. There are 13 residues in the CDR3.

This chain joins TRBV12-3 or TRBV12-4 and TRBJ2-1; D not resolved. The germline V and J ends were trimmed by 2 bases and 9 bases, with 8 bases remaining between them. This CDR3 spans 12 amino acids. The CDR3: CASSLLGFEQFF. The CDR3 nucleotides read TGTGCCAGCAGTTTATTAGGGTTTGAGCAGTTCTTC.